This T cell receptor beta chain stems from a study of regulatory T cells in long-lasting Graves disease. As for time point: newly diagnosed GD, antithyroid drugs for less than 3 months. Extracted PBMC RNA gave rise to the TCR library. Both iRepertoire HTBI primers and Arm-PCR of CDR3 regions were used to build the TCR beta libraries. TCRdb fed the multiplex PCR reads into MiXCR, producing one record per CDR3 protein. The sample lists some 460,000 distinct CDR3 sequences; under 20% were seen once. Study-wide results and limits: Possibly, accuracy suffered from the small sample size.

This clonotype has at least ten counts. What it recognizes is unknown. These same records also appear under a second study, on T cells in Graves' hyperthyroidism and ophthalmopathy.

The clonotype was recovered from a man aged 35 to 55 with Graves disease. The sequencing here drew on peripheral blood mononuclear cells (PBMCs), taken at new diagnosis, from a patient treated with antithyroid drugs.

The CDR3, as DNA: TGTGCCAGCAGCCTTATCTCGTTAGGCAAAAACATTCAGTACTTC. Translated: CASSLISLGKNIQYF. This chain links TRBV28 with TRBJ2-4; D unresolved. The CDR3 has 15 amino acids. V gave up 6 bases and J gave up 3 bases, with 15 bases separating them. Looked up from germline, CDR1 is MDHEN and CDR2 is SYDVKM.